This T cell receptor beta chain is from a study of PD-1 blockade in classical Hodgkin lymphoma. Study conclusions and caveats: Significant TCR diversity gains by C4D1 occurred in CD4+ but not CD8+ cells. It was among complete responders that baseline diversity resembled that of newly diagnosed patients.

The CDR3 totals 13 residues. CDR1 and CDR2 (germline): MNHEY, SMNVEV (reference sequence). Trimming removed 6 bases at V and 5 bases at J, with 13 bases between. The time point denotes: cycle 4 day 1 (C4D1), after 5 to 7 weeks of nivolumab. With no exception, relapse followed autologous stem cell transplantation in all patients, and brentuximab vedotin exposure varied. The assay was immunoSEQ multiplex PCR, and TCRdb's table has in-frame clones only and misses some. The data contain approximately 61,000 clones, around 90% of them singletons. This clone was recorded a few times. Its target is not known.

The receptor comes from a human donor with classical Hodgkin lymphoma. Here the sequenced sample was peripheral blood mononuclear cells (PBMCs), taken before the fourth cycle of nivolumab. The chain recombines TRBV27 with TRBJ2-5; D gene unclear. CDR3 nucleotides: TGTGCCAGCAGATCCCTTATCCTGGAGACCCAGTACTTC. The encoded protein is CASRSLILETQYF.